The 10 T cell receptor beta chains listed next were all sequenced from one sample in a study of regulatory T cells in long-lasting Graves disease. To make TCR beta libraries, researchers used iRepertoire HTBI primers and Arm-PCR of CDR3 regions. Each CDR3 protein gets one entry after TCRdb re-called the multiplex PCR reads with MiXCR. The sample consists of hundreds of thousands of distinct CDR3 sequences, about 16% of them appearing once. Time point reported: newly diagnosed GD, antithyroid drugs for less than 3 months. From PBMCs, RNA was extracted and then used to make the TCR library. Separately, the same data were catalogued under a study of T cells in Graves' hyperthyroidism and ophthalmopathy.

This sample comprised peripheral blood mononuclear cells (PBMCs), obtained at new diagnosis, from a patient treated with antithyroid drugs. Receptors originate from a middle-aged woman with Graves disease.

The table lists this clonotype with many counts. The CDR3 nucleotides read TGTGCCAGCAGCTCATCAGGGGGCATGTACACTGAAGCTTTCTTT. This gives the protein CASSSSGGMYTEAFF. V is TRBV7-9 and J is TRBJ1-1; TRBD1 agrees at 8 bases. V gave up 4 bases and J gave up 3 bases; unmatched junction bases: 7. Germline-derived CDR1 and CDR2 are SEHNR and FQNEAQ (reference sequence). CDR3 length: 15 residues.

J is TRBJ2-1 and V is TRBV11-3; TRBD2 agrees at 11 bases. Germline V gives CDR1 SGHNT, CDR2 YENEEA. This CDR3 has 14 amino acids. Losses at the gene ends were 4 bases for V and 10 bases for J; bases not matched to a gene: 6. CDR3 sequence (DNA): TGTGCCAGCAGCTCCCCGACTAGCGGGGTCGAGCAGTTCTTC. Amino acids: CASSSPTSGVEQFF.

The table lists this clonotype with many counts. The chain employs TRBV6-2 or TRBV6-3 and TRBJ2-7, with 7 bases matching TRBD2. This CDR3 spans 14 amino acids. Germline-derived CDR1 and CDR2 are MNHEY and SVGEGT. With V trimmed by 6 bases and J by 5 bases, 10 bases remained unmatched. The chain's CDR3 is CASRPSGAVHEQYF. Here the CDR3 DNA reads TGTGCCAGCAGACCTAGCGGAGCGGTCCACGAGCAGTACTTC.

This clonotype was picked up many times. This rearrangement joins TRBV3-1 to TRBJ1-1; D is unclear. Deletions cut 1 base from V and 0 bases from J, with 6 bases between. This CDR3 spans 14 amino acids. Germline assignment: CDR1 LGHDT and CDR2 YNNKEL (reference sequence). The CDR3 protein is CASSQGNLNTEAFF. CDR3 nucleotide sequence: TGTGCCAGCAGCCAAGGCAATCTGAACACTGAAGCTTTCTTT.

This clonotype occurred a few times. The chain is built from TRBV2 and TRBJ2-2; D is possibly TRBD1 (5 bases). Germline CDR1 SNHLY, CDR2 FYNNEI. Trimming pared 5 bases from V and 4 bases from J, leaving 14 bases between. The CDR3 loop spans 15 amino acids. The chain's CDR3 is CASSFPGQGTGELFF. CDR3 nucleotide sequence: TGTGCCAGCAGTTTTCCAGGGCAAGGCACCGGGGAGCTGTTTTTT.

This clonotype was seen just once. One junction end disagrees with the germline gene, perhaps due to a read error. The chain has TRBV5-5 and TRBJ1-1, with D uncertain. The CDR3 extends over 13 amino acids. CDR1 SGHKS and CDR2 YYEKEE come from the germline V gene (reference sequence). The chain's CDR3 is CASSPGFDTEAFF. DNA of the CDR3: TGCGCCAGCAGCCCCGGATTCGACACTGAAGCTTTCTTT.

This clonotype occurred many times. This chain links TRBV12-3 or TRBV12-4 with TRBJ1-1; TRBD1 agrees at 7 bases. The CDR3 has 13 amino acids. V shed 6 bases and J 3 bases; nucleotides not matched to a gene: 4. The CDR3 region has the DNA TGTGCCAGCAGGCGAACAGGGGACACTGAAGCTTTCTTT. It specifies CASRRTGDTEAFF.

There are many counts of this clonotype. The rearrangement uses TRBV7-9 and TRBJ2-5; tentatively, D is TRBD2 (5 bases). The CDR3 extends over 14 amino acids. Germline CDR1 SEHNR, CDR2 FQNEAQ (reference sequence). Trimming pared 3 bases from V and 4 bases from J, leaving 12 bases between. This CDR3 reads CASSFRGVRETQYF. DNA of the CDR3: TGTGCCAGCAGCTTTCGGGGAGTTAGAGAGACCCAGTACTTC.

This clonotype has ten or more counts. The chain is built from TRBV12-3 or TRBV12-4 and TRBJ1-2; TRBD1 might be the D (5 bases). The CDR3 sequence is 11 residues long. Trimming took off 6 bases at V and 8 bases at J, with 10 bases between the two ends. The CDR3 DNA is TGTGCCAGCAGCTTGGGACTGGGCTACACCTTC. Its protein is CASSLGLGYTF.

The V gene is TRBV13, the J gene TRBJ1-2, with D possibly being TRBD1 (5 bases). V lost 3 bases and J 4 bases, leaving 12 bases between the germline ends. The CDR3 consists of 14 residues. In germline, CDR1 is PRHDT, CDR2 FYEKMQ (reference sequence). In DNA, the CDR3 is TGTGCCAGCAGCTTGCGGGGCTTCGTCTATGGCTACACCTTC. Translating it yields CASSLRGFVYGYTF.